Listed below are T cell receptor beta chains from one sample, sequenced in a study of shared clonotypes between healthy human individuals. The table came from immunoSEQ multiplex PCR; TCRdb's copy has only in-frame clones and leaves some out. The sample lists about 100,000 clones; less than 75% were seen once. Input material: memory CD8+ T cells sorted from blood. The receptors shown here come from a woman aged 30 to 39 in good health. The CDR3 runs from the conserved cysteine through the conserved F or W. Each record gives: J gene, V gene, D gene, clone size, CDR3 protein, CDR3 DNA. A D gene is named only where the DNA matches it firmly. Clone size is stated in some rows and not others, as once, few, many or a class when expanded.

TRBJ1-2 TRBV28 - few CASSWRDSDGYTF TGTGCCAGCAGTTGGCGGGATTCAGATGGCTACACCTTC
TRBJ2-5 TRBV25-1 - - CASSESLEPRETQYF TGTGCCAGCAGTGAATCCCTAGAACCCCGGGAGACCCAGTACTTC
TRBJ1-5 TRBV2 - once CASRLAGGGNQPQHF TGTGCCAGCAGGCTTGCGGGGGGAGGCAATCAGCCCCAGCATTTT
TRBJ2-3 TRBV7-3 - - CASSVGRSDTQYF TGTGCCAGCAGTGTGGGACGGTCAGATACGCAGTATTTT
TRBJ2-3 TRBV28 - - CASSLGRGNQVADTQYF TGTGCCAGCAGTTTAGGGAGGGGGAACCAAGTGGCAGATACGCAGTATTTT
TRBJ1-1 TRBV6-4 - - CASSPGESLTEAFF TGTGCCAGCAGCCCCGGGGAGAGTTTAACTGAAGCTTTCTTT
TRBJ2-2 TRBV14 TRBD2 - CASSPGLAGVSTGELFF TGTGCCAGCAGCCCTGGACTAGCGGGAGTAAGCACCGGGGAGCTGTTTTTT
TRBJ2-7 TRBV18 - - CASRGEIDYEQYF TGTGCCAGCCGGGGAGAAATTGACTACGAGCAGTACTTC
TRBJ1-5 TRBV6-1 - - CASSERLGMSNQPQHF TGTGCCAGCAGTGAACGGTTGGGGATGAGCAATCAGCCCCAGCATTTT
TRBJ2-7 TRBV5-1 - once CASSLAGVGSSNYEQYF TGCGCCAGCAGCTTGGCCGGGGTAGGGTCAAGTAACTACGAGCAGTACTTC
TRBJ2-1 TRBV11-2 - - CASSLVLASSSYNEQFF TGTGCCAGCAGCTTAGTACTAGCCTCTAGCTCCTACAATGAGCAGTTCTTC
TRBJ1-2 TRBV18 - - CASSRGPVDYGYTF TGTGCCAGCTCACGGGGTCCGGTCGACTATGGCTACACCTTC
TRBJ2-1 TRBV7-2 - - CASSLWDDVYEQFF TGTGCCAGCAGCTTATGGGACGATGTATATGAGCAGTTCTTC
TRBJ2-1 TRBV9 - - CASSVAGDLYNEQFF TGTGCCAGCAGCGTAGCTGGAGATCTCTACAATGAGCAGTTCTTC
TRBJ2-5 TRBV6-4 - - CASSDSWARWSKETQYF TGTGCCAGCAGTGACTCATGGGCCAGGTGGTCAAAAGAGACCCAGTACTTC
TRBJ2-3 TRBV6-5 - few CASREQAQDTQYF TGTGCCAGCAGGGAACAGGCCCAAGATACGCAGTATTTT
TRBJ2-7 TRBV5-1 TRBD2 many CASSLRASGPGEQYF TGCGCCAGCAGCTTGAGAGCTAGCGGCCCCGGCGAGCAGTACTTC
TRBJ2-1 TRBV27 - few CASSLWRGEYNEQFF TGTGCCAGCAGTCTCTGGCGAGGGGAGTACAATGAGCAGTTCTTC
TRBJ1-1 TRBV5-1 TRBD1 - CASSWTGDNTEAFF TGCGCCAGCAGCTGGACAGGGGACAACACTGAAGCTTTCTTT
TRBJ2-7 TRBV4-2 - - CASSQDSGGGSYEQYF TGTGCCAGCAGCCAAGATAGCGGAGGGGGATCCTACGAGCAGTACTTC
TRBJ2-4 TRBV5-1 TRBD1 - CASSLGQGGIQYF TGCGCCAGCAGCTTGGGACAGGGGGGCATTCAGTACTTC
TRBJ1-1 TRBV19 TRBD1 - CASSRGQGWYTEAFF TGTGCCAGTAGTAGGGGACAGGGTTGGTACACTGAAGCTTTCTTT
TRBJ2-7 TRBV10-1 - once CASSEMGTGSYEQYF TGCGCCAGCAGTGAAATGGGGACCGGGTCTTACGAGCAGTACTTC
TRBJ1-4 TRBV15 - few CATSIGPGTGNEKLFF TGTGCCACCAGCATCGGCCCCGGGACCGGCAATGAAAAACTGTTTTTT
TRBJ1-1 TRBV5-1 - many CASSLGQGATEAFF TGCGCCAGCAGCTTGGGTCAAGGGGCCACTGAAGCTTTCTTT
TRBJ1-5 TRBV28 TRBD1 - CASSFRARDSLGSQPQHF TGTGCCAGCAGTTTTCGCGCCAGGGACAGCTTAGGGAGTCAGCCCCAGCATTTT
TRBJ2-4 TRBV11-2 - once CARAQGSGAKNIQYF TGTGCCAGAGCCCAGGGAAGCGGGGCCAAAAACATTCAGTACTTC
TRBJ2-2 TRBV28 - - CASSLQFLANTGELFF TGTGCCAGCAGTTTACAGTTCCTCGCGAACACCGGGGAGCTGTTTTTT
TRBJ2-5 TRBV27 TRBD2 few CASRRLAGVEETQYF TGTGCCAGCAGACGACTAGCGGGAGTAGAGGAGACCCAGTACTTC
TRBJ1-5 TRBV27 - - CASSLFGSNQPQHF TGTGCCAGCAGTTTATTCGGTAGCAATCAGCCCCAGCATTTT
TRBJ2-7 TRBV7-9 TRBD2 - CASSLGTSGSEQYF TGTGCCAGCAGCTTGGGGACTAGCGGGAGCGAGCAGTACTTC
TRBJ2-2 TRBV28 TRBD2 many CASRTSGDTGELFF TGTGCCAGCAGGACTAGCGGGGACACCGGGGAGCTGTTTTTT
TRBJ2-1 TRBV6-1 TRBD2 - CASSEETSGYNEQFF TGTGCCAGCAGTGAAGAGACTAGCGGTTACAATGAGCAGTTCTTC
TRBJ2-3 TRBV7-6 - - CASSPTKYSTDTQYF TGTGCCAGCAGCCCTACGAAATATAGCACAGATACGCAGTATTTT
TRBJ2-7 TRBV23-1 - - CASTTRAPYEQYF TGCGCCAGCACTACCCGTGCTCCCTACGAGCAGTACTTC
TRBJ2-1 TRBV27 - - CASSFEGNEQFF TGTGCCAGCAGTTTCGAGGGCAATGAGCAGTTCTTC
TRBJ2-7 TRBV6-1 - - CASSDGRVYEQYF TGTGCCAGCAGTGACGGCAGGGTCTACGAGCAGTACTTC
TRBJ1-2 TRBV29-1 - many CSVDADRGGYTF TGCAGCGTTGACGCTGATCGAGGTGGCTACACCTTC
TRBJ1-2 TRBV5-1 - few CASKEWGESYGYTF TGCGCCAGCAAGGAGTGGGGAGAGTCCTATGGCTACACCTTC
TRBJ2-7 TRBV5-1 - - CASSSASGFGYEQYF TGCGCCAGCAGCTCCGCTTCGGGATTCGGTTACGAGCAGTACTTC
TRBJ2-2 TRBV25-1 - - CASSGGAGFKFRELFF TGTGCCAGCAGTGGGGGGGCAGGGTTCAAGTTCCGGGAGCTGTTTTTT
TRBJ2-7 TRBV30 TRBD1 - CALEWDSYEQYF TGTGCCCTGGAGTGGGACAGCTACGAGCAGTACTTC